Presented here are 8 T cell receptor beta chains from one specimen sequenced in a study of graft-versus-host responses after intestinal transplantation. This table comes from immunoSEQ multiplex PCR, and its TCRdb copy is limited to in-frame clones, with some not included. The sample shows 15,000 to 17,000 clones, around 70% of them seen only once. Lymphocytes from graft epithelium and lamina propria were isolated. Sample: ileum tissue, taken 14 days after transplant. These TCRs come from a human patient who received an intestinal transplant, so some T cells may come from the graft donor.

This sequence joins TRBV29-1 and TRBJ2-5; D not certain. V was shortened by 6 bases and J by 5 bases, with 16 bases between the two germline ends. Germline V CDR1 and CDR2: SQVTM, ANQGSEA. The CDR3 totals 13 residues. The CDR3 nucleotides read TGCAGCGTCGGGTTCTCGAATGTTGAGACCCAGTACTTC. The encoded protein is CSVGFSNVETQYF.

V is TRBV12-5 and J is TRBJ2-4, with 8 bases lining up with TRBD1. With V trimmed by 0 bases and J by 8 bases, 9 bases remained unmatched. The CDR3 has 16 amino acids. From germline, CDR1 is LGHNT and CDR2 FRNRAP. The CDR3: CASGLVTGQGGDIQYF. The CDR3 region has the DNA TGTGCTAGTGGTTTGGTAACCGGACAGGGAGGAGACATTCAGTACTTC.

This clone was found a few times. The chain couples TRBV30 to TRBJ1-1, with TRBD1 identical over 9 bases. Losses at the gene ends were 4 bases for V and 4 bases for J; bases not matched to a gene: 4. The germline CDR1 and CDR2 sequences are GTSNPN and SVGIG (reference sequence). This CDR3 contains 13 residues. The CDR3 region has the DNA TGTGCCTGGACCGCGACAGGGGGCACTGAAGCTTTCTTT. Its protein product is CAWTATGGTEAFF.

The chain recombines TRBV2 with TRBJ1-1, with D possibly being TRBD1 (6 bases). The CDR3 contains 15 residues. The germline V and J ends were trimmed by 7 bases and 6 bases, with 21 bases remaining between them. In germline, CDR1 is SNHLY, CDR2 FYNNEI. The CDR3 sequence is CASTVRARGFAEAFF. The CDR3 DNA reads TGTGCCAGCACCGTCCGGGCCAGGGGCTTTGCTGAAGCTTTCTTT.

V and J are TRBV29-1 and TRBJ1-2; TRBD1 agrees at 11 bases. CDR3 length: 15 amino acids. After removal of 6 bases from V and 0 bases from J, the junction contained 6 bases not matched to a gene. Looked up from germline, CDR1 is SQVTM and CDR2 is ANQGSEA. In nucleotides, the CDR3 is TGCAGCGTGGGGACAGGGGGGCGAGCTAACTATGGCTACACCTTC. It specifies CSVGTGGRANYGYTF.

V usage is TRBV4-1 and J usage is TRBJ1-1; D unclear. From germline, CDR1 is MGHRA and CDR2 YSYEKL. The length of the CDR3 is 16 residues. Trimming pared 3 bases from V and 2 bases from J, leaving 16 bases between. CDR3 region: CASSHLSGVINTEAFF. DNA for the CDR3: TGCGCCAGCAGCCACCTCAGTGGGGTAATAAACACTGAAGCTTTCTTT.

The chain couples TRBV5-4 to TRBJ2-1; the D gene is possibly TRBD2 (6 bases). Looked up from germline, CDR1 is SGHNT and CDR2 is YYREEE (reference sequence). V was clipped by 4 bases and J by 7 bases, with 15 bases between them. The CDR3 has 14 residues. CDR3 sequence reads: CASSQGTVLNEQFF. For the CDR3, the DNA is TGTGCCAGCAGCCAAGGGACTGTTCTAAATGAGCAGTTCTTC.

J is TRBJ1-2 and V is TRBV28; D is perhaps TRBD1 (6 bases). This CDR3 has 17 residues. The V gene lost 5 bases and the J gene lost 8 bases, with 27 bases spanning the gap. Looked up from germline, CDR1 is MDHEN and CDR2 is SYDVKM. The CDR3 loop is CASSPHGGGAVRQGYTF. The CDR3 coding sequence is TGTGCCAGCAGTCCCCACGGCGGGGGGGCCGTGAGGCAGGGCTACACCTTC.